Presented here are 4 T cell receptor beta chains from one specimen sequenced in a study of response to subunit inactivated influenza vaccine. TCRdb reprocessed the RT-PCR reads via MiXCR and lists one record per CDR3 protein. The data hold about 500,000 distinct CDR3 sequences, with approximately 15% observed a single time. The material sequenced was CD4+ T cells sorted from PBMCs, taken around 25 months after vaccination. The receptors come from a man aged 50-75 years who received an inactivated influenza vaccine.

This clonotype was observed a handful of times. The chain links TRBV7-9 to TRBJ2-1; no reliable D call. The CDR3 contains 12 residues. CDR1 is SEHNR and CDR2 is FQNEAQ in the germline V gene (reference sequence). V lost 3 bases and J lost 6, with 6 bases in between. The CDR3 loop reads CASSLRINEQFF. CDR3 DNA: TGTGCCAGCAGCTTGAGGATCAATGAGCAGTTCTTC.

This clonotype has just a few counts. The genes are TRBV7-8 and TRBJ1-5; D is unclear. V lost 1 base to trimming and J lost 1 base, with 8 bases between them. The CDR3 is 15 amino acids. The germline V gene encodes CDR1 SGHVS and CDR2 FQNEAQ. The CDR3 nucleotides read TGTGCCAGCAGCTTAGAGGCAGCGAGCAATCAGCCCCAGCATTTT. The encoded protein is CASSLEAASNQPQHF.

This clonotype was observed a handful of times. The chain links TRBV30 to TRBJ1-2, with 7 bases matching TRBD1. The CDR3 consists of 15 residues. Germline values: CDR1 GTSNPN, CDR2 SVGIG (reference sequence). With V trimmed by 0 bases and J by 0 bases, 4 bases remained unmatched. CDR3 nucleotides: TGTGCCTGGAGTGTAGGGGGGACAGCTAACTATGGCTACACCTTC. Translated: CAWSVGGTANYGYTF.

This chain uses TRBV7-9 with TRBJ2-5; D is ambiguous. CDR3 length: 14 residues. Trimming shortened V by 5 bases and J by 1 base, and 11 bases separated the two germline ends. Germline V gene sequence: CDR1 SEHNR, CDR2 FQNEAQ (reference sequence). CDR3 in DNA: TGTGCCAGCAGCCTTGTCGGGCTCCAAGAGACCCAGTACTTC. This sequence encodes CASSLVGLQETQYF. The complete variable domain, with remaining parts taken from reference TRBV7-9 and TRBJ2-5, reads DTGVSQNPRHKITKRGQNVTFRCDPISEHNRLYWYRQTLGQGPEFLTYFQNEAQLEKSRLLSDRFSAERPKGSFSTLEIQRTEQGDSAMYLCASSLVGLQETQYFGPGTRLLVL.